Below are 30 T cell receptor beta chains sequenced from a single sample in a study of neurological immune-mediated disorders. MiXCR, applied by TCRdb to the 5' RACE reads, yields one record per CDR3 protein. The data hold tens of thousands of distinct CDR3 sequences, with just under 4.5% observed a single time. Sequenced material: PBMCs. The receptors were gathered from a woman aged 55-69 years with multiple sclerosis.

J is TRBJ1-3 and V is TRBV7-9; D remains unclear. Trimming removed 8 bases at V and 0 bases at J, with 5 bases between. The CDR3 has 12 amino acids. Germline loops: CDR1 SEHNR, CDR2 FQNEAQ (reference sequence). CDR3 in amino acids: CASLSSGNTIYF. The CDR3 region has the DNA TGTGCCAGCCTAAGCTCTGGAAACACCATATATTTT.

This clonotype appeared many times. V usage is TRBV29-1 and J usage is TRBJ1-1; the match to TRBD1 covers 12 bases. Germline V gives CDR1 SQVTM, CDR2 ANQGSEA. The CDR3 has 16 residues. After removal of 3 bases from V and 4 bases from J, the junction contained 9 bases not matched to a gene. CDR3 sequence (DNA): TGCAGCGTTGACGGGACAGGGGGCGGGTCCGGCACTGAAGCTTTCTTT. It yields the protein CSVDGTGGGSGTEAFF.

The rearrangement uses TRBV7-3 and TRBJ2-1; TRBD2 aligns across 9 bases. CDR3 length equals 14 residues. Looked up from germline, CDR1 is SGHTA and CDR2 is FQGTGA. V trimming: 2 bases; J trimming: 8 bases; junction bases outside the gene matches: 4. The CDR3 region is CASSLAGGADEQFF. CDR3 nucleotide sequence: TGTGCCAGCAGCTTAGCGGGGGGGGCCGATGAGCAGTTCTTC.

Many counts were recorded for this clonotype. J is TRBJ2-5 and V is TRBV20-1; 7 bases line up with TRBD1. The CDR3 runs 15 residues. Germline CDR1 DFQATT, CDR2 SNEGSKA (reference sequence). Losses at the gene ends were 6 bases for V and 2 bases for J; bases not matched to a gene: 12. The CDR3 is CSATSVTGAQETQYF. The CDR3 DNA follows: TGCAGTGCAACAAGTGTAACAGGGGCGCAAGAGACCCAGTACTTC.

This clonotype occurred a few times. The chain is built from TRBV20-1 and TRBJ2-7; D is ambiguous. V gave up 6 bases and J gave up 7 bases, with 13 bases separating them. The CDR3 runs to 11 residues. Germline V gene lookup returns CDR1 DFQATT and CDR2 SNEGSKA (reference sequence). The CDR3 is CSASALMEQYF. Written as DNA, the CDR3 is TGCAGTGCCTCGGCCTTGATGGAGCAGTACTTC.

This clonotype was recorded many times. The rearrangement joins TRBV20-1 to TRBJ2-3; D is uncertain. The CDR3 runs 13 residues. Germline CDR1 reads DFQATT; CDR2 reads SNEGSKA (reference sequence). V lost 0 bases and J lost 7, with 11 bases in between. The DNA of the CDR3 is TGCAGTGCTAGAGATTCCCTACTAAATACGCAGTATTTT. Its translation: CSARDSLLNTQYF.

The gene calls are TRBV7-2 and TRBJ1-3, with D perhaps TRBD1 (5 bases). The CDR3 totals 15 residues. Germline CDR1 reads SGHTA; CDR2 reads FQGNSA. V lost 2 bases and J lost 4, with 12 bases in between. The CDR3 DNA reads TGTGCCAGCAGCTTAAGTGGGGGTCGAGGAAACACCATATATTTT. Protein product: CASSLSGGRGNTIYF.

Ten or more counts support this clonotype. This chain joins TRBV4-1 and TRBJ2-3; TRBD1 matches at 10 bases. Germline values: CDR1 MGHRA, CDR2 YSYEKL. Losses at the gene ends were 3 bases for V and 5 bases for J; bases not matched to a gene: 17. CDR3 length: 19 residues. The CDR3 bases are TGCGCCAGCAGCCAGGCGTACTCCGGGACAGGGGAAGGGTTAGATACGCAGTATTTT. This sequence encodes CASSQAYSGTGEGLDTQYF.

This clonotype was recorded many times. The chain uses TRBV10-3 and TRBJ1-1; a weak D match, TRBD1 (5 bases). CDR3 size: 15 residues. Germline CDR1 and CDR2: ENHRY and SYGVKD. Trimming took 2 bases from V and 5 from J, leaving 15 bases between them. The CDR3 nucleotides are TGTGCCATCAGTGAGACATGGGACCGCGGGACTGAAGCTTTCTTT. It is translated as CAISETWDRGTEAFF.

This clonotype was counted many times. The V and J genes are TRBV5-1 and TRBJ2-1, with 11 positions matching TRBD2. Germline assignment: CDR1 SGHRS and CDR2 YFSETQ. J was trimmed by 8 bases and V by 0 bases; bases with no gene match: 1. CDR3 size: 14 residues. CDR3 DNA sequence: TGCGCCAGCAGCTTGGGACTAGCGGGATATGAGCAGTTCTTC. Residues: CASSLGLAGYEQFF.

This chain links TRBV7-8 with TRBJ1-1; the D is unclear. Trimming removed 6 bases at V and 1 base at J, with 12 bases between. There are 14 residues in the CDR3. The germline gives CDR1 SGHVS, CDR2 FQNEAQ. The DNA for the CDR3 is TGTGCCAGCAGACCCCGGGAGGGGAACACTGAAGCTTTCTTT. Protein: CASRPREGNTEAFF.

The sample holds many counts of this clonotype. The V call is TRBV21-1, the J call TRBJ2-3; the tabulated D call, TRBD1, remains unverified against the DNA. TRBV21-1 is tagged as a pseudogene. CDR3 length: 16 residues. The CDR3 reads CASSKVVPGGTDTQYF. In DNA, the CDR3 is TGTGCCAGCAGCAAAGTGGTCCCGGGAGGGACAGATACGCAGTATTTT.

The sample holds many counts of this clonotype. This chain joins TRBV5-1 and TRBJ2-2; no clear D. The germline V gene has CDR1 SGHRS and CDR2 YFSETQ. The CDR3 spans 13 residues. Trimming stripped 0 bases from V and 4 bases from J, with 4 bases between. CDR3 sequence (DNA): TGCGCCAGCAGCTTGGCAGTCACCGGGGAGCTGTTTTTT. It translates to CASSLAVTGELFF.

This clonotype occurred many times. CDR3 DNA sequence: TGCAGTGCTTACCCCCGGGACAGGGCTAATTCACCCCTCCACTTT. Residues: CSAYPRDRANSPLHF. The chain recombines TRBV20-1 with TRBJ1-6, with 9 bases matching TRBD1. The junction had 8 bases not matched to a gene; V was cut back by 5 bases and J by 6 bases. CDR1 and CDR2 (germline): DFQATT, SNEGSKA (reference sequence). CDR3 size: 15 residues.

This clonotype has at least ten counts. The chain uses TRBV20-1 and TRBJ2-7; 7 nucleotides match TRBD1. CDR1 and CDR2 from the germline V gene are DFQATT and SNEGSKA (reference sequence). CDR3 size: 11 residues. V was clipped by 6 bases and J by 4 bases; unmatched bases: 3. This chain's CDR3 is CSARTGYEQYF. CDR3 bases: TGCAGTGCCAGGACAGGTTACGAGCAGTACTTC.

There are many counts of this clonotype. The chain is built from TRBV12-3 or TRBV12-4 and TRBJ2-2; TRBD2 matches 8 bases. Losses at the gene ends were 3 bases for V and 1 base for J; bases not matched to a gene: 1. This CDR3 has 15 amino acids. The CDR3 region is CASSFSGENTGELFF. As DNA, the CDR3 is TGTGCCAGCAGTTTTAGCGGGGAGAACACCGGGGAGCTGTTTTTT.

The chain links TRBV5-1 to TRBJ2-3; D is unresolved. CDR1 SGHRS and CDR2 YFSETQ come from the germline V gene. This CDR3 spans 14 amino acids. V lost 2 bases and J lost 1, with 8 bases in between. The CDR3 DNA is TGCGCCAGCAGCTTATCAGTGGGCACAGATACGCAGTATTTT. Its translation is CASSLSVGTDTQYF.

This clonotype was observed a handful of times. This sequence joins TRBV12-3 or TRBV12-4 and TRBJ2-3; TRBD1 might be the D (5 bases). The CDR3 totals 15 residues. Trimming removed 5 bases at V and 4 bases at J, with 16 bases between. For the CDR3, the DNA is TGTGCCAGCAGTCCCGATCCTTCAGGGTCAGATACGCAGTATTTT. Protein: CASSPDPSGSDTQYF.

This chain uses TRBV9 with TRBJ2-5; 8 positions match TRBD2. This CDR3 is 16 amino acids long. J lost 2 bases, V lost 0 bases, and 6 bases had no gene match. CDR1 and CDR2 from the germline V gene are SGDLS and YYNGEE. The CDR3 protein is CASSVGGGRTQETQYF. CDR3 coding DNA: TGTGCCAGCAGCGTAGGGGGCGGGAGGACTCAAGAGACCCAGTACTTC.

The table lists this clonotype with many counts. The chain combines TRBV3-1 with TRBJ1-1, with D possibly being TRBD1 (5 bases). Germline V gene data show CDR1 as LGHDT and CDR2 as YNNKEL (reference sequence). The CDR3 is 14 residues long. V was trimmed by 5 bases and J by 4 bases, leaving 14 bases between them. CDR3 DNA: TGTGCCAGCAGCTATCTCGGGGGTCCCACTGAAGCTTTCTTT. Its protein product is CASSYLGGPTEAFF.

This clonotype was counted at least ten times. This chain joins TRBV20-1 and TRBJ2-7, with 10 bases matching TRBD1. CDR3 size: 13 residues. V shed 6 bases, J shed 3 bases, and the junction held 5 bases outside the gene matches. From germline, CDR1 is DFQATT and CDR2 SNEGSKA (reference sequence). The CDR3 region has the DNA TGCAGTGCCGGACGGGACAGGGGCTACGAGCAGTACGTC. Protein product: CSAGRDRGYEQYV.

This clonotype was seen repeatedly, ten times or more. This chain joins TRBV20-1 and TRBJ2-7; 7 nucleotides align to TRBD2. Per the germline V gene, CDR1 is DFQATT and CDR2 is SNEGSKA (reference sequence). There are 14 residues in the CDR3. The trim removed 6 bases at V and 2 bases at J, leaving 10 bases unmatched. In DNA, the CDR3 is TGCAGTGCCGGGGAGAGCGGGGAGGCCTACGAGCAGTACTTC. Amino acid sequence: CSAGESGEAYEQYF.

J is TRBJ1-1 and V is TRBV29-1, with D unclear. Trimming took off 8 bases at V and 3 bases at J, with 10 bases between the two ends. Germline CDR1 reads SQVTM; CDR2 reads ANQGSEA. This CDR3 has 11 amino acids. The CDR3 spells CSFQRDTEAFF. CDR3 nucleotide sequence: TGCAGCTTTCAGCGAGACACTGAAGCTTTCTTT.

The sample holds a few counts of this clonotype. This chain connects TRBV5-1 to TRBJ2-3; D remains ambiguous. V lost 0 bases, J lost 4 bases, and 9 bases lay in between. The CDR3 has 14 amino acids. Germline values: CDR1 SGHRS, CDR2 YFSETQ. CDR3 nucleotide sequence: TGCGCCAGCAGCTTGGCAATAAGTTCAGATACGCAGTATTTT. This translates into CASSLAISSDTQYF.

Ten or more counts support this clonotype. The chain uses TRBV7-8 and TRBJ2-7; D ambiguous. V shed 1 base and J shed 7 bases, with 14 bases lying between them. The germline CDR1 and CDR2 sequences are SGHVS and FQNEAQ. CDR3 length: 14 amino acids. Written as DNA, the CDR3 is TGTGCCAGCAGCTTAGGTACGGGTTTTGGGGAGCAGTACGTC. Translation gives CASSLGTGFGEQYV.

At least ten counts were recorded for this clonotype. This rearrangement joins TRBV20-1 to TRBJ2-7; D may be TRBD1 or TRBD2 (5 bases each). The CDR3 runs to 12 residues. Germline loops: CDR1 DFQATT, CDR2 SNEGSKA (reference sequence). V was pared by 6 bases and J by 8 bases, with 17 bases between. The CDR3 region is CSARGPGTKQYF. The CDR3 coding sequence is TGCAGTGCACGGGGACCCGGGACCAAGCAGTACTTC.

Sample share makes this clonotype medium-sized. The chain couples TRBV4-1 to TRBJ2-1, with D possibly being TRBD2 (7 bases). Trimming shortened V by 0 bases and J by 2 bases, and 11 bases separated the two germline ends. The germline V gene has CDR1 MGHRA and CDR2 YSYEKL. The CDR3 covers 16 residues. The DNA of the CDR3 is TGCGCCAGCAGCCAAGAGGAGGGGGGGACCTACAATGAGCAGTTCTTC. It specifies CASSQEEGGTYNEQFF.

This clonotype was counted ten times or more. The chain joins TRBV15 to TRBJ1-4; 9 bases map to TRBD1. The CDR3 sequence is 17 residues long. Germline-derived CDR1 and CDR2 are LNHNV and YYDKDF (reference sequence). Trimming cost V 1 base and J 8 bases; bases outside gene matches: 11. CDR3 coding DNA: TGTGCCACCAGCAGAGTTTTTGGGACAGGGCTTCGGGAAAAACTGTTTTTT. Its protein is CATSRVFGTGLREKLFF.

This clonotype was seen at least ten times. CDR3 nucleotides: TGCAGTGCTAGAGATTGGACTGACAGGTTGAACACTGAAGCTTTCTTT. Translating gives CSARDWTDRLNTEAFF. The chain combines TRBV20-1 with TRBJ1-1; D perhaps matches TRBD1 (6 bases). Germline V gene lookup returns CDR1 DFQATT and CDR2 SNEGSKA (reference sequence). Trimming shortened V by 0 bases and J by 0 bases, and 14 bases separated the two germline ends. This CDR3 comprises 16 residues.

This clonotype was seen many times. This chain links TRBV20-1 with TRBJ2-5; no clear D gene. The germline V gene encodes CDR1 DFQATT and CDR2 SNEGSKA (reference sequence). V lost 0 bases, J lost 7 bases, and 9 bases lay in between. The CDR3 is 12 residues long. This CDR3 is CSARDGLRTQYF. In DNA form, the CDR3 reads TGCAGTGCTAGAGACGGTCTGAGGACCCAGTACTTC.